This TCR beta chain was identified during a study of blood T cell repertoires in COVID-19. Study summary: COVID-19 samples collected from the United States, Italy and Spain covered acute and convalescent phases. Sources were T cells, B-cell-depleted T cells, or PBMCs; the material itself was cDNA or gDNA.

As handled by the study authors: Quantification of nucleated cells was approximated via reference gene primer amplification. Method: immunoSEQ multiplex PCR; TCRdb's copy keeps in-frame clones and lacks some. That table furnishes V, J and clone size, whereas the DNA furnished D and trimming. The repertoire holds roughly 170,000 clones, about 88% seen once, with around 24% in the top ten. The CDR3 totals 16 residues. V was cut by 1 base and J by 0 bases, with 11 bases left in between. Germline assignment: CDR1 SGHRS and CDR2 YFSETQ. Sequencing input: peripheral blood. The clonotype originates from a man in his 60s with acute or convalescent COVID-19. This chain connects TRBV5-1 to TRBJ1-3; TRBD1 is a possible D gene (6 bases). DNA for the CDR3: TGCGCCAGCAGCTTGAATGGGGGCCTCTCTGGAAACACCATATATTTT. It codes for CASSLNGGLSGNTIYF.